These T cell receptor beta chains were read from a single sample in a study of prognosis after radiotherapy for stage I lung cancer. TCRdb called the multiplex PCR reads again in MiXCR, with one record for every CDR3 protein. The sample lists approximately 51,000 distinct CDR3 sequences, less than 35% occurring once. Sequencing used PBMCs, obtained before or after stereotactic body radiation therapy (not recorded which). The receptors were sampled from a donor over 45 with non-small cell lung cancer. Each CDR3 is given without its conserved first and last residue. Expanded clones are given a class, and other clones once, few, many or no size at all.

many,TRBJ2-5,TRBV7-3,ASSLSGSLGETQY
many,TRBJ1-6,TRBV4-3,ASSQVQGDNSPLH
many,TRBJ2-1,TRBV6-1,ASSPPGVNEQF
-,TRBJ2-2,TRBV5-1,ASSQVSVDRNTGELF
medium-sized,TRBJ2-1,TRBV7-3,ASSQSTGAGEQF
-,TRBJ1-1,TRBV20-1,SARIDGTGTEAF
many,TRBJ1-3,TRBV6-2/TRBV6-3,ASSDGQVSGNTIY
many,TRBJ1-1,TRBV3-1,ASTQLGGGTEAF
many,TRBJ1-2,TRBV12-3/TRBV12-4,ASSLGTGWDGYT
many,TRBJ2-3,TRBV5-1,ASSGRLAGMDTQY
many,TRBJ2-1,TRBV7-2,ASSLGGLAGAEEQF
-,TRBJ2-1,TRBV7-3,ASSLTGLNEQF
many,TRBJ2-5,TRBV7-2,ASSLLNEGTQY
-,TRBJ1-5,TRBV19,ASIPRARDQPQH